One and the same sample provided the 2 T cell receptor beta chains below, sequenced in a study of cytomegalovirus exposure and HLA in healthy donors. With 60 Vbeta and 13 Jbeta primers, the PCR was carried out. TCRdb's table, derived via immunoSEQ multiplex PCR, lists solely in-frame clones and lacks some. The sample carries some 170,000 clones, under 80% recorded once. Sequenced sample: PBMCs. The receptors were sampled from a human donor in good health.

This chain links TRBV7-6 with TRBJ1-2, with TRBD1 as a possible D gene (5 bases). Between the trimmed V and J ends, which lost 6 bases and 1 base, there was a span of 15 bases. From germline, CDR1 is SGHVS and CDR2 FNYEAQ. The CDR3 is 15 residues long. CDR3 sequence reads: CASSPAGGFNYGYTF. The CDR3 DNA reads TGTGCCAGCAGTCCAGCCGGGGGTTTTAACTATGGCTACACCTTC.

The sample holds one count of this clone. V and J are TRBV4-3 and TRBJ2-7, with TRBD1 as a possible D gene (6 bases). This CDR3 has 15 amino acids. Trimming shortened V by 1 base and J by 0 bases, and 10 bases separated the two germline ends. Per germline, CDR1 LGHNA and CDR2 YSLEER. The CDR3 nucleotides read TGCGCCAGCAGCCAAGTGTCGGACAGCTCCTACGAGCAGTACTTC. Translation: CASSQVSDSSYEQYF.